The clone carrying this T cell receptor beta chain occurred a few times. This specimen comes from a study of T-cell reconstitution after alpha-beta-depleted transplantation in children. J lost 6 bases, V lost 4 bases, and 6 bases had no gene match. This CDR3 contains 14 residues. Researchers prepared the TCRbeta library using unique molecular identifiers, the study reports. Each CDR3 protein gets one entry after TCRdb re-called the PCR reads with MiXCR. The table shows roughly 350,000 distinct CDR3 sequences, with 10% occurring only once. The chain is built from TRBV12-3 or TRBV12-4 and TRBJ2-3; TRBD2 matches 8 bases. The sequence came from a human donor who donated a stem cell graft to a child with acute lymphoblastic leukemia. Sequencing used PBMCs from the stem cell graft donor, obtained from the stem cell graft. Written as DNA, the CDR3 is TGTGCCAGCAGTTCGGGGGGGACTTGGGATACGCAGTATTTT. Residues: CASSSGGTWDTQYF.